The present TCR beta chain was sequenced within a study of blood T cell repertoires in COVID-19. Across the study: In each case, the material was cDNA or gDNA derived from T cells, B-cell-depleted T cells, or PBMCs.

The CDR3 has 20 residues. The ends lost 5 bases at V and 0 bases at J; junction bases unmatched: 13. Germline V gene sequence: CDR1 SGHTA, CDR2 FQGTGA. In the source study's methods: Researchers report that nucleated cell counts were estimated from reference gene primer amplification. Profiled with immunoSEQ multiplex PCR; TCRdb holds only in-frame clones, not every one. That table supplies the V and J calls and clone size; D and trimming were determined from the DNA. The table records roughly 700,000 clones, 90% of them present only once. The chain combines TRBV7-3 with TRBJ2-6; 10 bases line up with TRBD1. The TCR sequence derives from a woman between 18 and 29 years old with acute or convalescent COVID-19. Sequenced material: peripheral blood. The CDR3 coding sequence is TGTGCCAGCAGCCCCACCCTAGGACAGGGGGTACTCTCTGGGGCCAACGTCCTGACTTTC. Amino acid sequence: CASSPTLGQGVLSGANVLTF.